This TCR beta chain was recorded in a study of immune evolution from preneoplasia to lung adenocarcinoma. The CDR3 is 15 amino acids. The germline gives CDR1 LNHDA, CDR2 SQIVND (reference sequence). Trimming removed 2 bases from V and 3 bases from J, with 13 bases in between. The table came from immunoSEQ multiplex PCR; TCRdb's copy has only in-frame clones and leaves some out. Of about 6,600 clones in the sample, 65% to 80% were seen once. Two lung cancer pathologists independently confirmed each histologic diagnosis. The chain has TRBV19 and TRBJ1-2, with TRBD1 as a possible D gene (6 bases). Material: FFPE lung adenocarcinoma in situ tissue. This receptor was obtained from a person aged 55-80 years with lung adenocarcinoma. The CDR3 DNA is TGTGCCAGTAGTATAACGAAACAGGGTTACTATGGCTACACCTTC. As protein: CASSITKQGYYGYTF. Variable domain in full (rest from reference TRBV19 and TRBJ1-2): DGGITQSPKYLFRKEGQNVTLSCEQNLNHDAMYWYRQDPGQGLRLIYYSQIVNDFQKGDIAEGYSVSREKKESFPLTVTSAQKNPTAFYLCASSITKQGYYGYTFGSGTRLTVV.